This T cell receptor (beta chain) was sequenced during a study of shared clonotypes between healthy human individuals (dated by TCRdb to between 2020 and 2021). For the study in its entirety: The cohort comprised a couple of women and a few men aged 18 to 49 years. Libraries were prepared and TCR repertoires were sequenced by different laboratories using diverse techniques, in order to increase sequencing depth and limit assay-specific biases. Blood TCR repertoires of five healthy adults were deeply sequenced to estimate repertoire size and the extent of clonotype sharing between individuals. Per donor, leukapheresis produced somewhere between about 0.94 and 9 billion PBMCs. For each donor, CD4 naive and CD4 memory were each run on three plates, CD8 naive on two plates, and CD8 memory on one plate.

The CDR3 starts with the cysteine, ends with the phenylalanine, and has 14 residues. The only DNA kept is the CDR3, 42 bases in frame from the first base. At the junction V is shortened by 4 bases and J by 6 bases; bases outside the gene matches: 7. From the germline V gene, CDR1 is MGHRA and CDR2 is YSYEKL. TCR CDR3 regions were amplified from genomic DNA by multiplex PCR using the deep immunoSEQ assay. For each cell subset, the extracted genomic DNA was distributed evenly across all wells of several immunoSEQ 96-well plates, and each plate served as one replicate. For sorted subsets, about 200 ng genomic DNA, equal to 30,000 to 35,000 T cell genomes, was loaded into each replicate PCR. Purified libraries were quantified with a Qubit 3.0 fluorometer, sized on a Bioanalyzer 2100, and re-quantified with the KAPA Library Quantification kit. Every immunoSEQ 96-well plate was sequenced on a dedicated single-read 150-cycle Illumina NextSeq 550 flow cell. The study's processing was this. The immunoSEQ output contained only junctional sequences without quality scores, so filtering could not match that applied to full-length reads. To assign V/J genes and CDR3, sequences were annotated using PyIR, a Python wrapper for IgBLAST v1.9, with IMGT germline references. Reads were filtered out if the reads had weak V/J assignments (E-value above 1e-6), no CDR3, stop codons, out-of-frame junctions, or ambiguous translated residues. A V3J clonotype was defined by an identical inferred V gene, J gene, and CDR3 amino acid sequence. Percentage overlap between repertoires was calculated by dividing the number of shared unique clonotypes by the size of the smaller repertoire. Repertoire richness was assessed with RTK rarefaction, the Chao1 estimator, and Recon v2.1 estimates of unobserved clonotypes. Generation probabilities were computed with OLGA for all TCRbeta clonotypes obtained by the gDNA method from several donors. Imported from immuneACCESS, the table was reduced by TCRdb to in-frame sequences with V and J called. These copies leave out some clones; in studies compared against another copy, an unresolved V gene accounts for under half, and the cause of the remainder is not known. The DNA was the basis for D and trimming; V, J and clone size are from that table. The table for this sample lists about 2.3 million clones; around 93% of them were counted only once. About 0.36% of the sample comes from the top ten.

This clone has a single count. Its antigen target is currently unknown. Base qualities were left out, and no much larger clone turns up one base away. The donors were healthy, HIV-negative adults who had no recently reported acute infections or vaccinations. All donors were Caucasian adults living in Nashville, Tennessee, USA. Magnetic negative selection was used to enrich CD4+ T cells, after which naive cells were positively selected on CD45RA and the negative fraction became the memory subset. After blood collection by leukapheresis, PBMCs were isolated using Ficoll-Histopaque density gradient centrifugation and then cryopreserved in the vapor phase of liquid nitrogen. Analytical flow cytometry was used to check the purity and quantity of every magnetically sorted T cell population. Genomic DNA was isolated from each sorted fraction and quantified by UV absorbance on a Nanodrop 2000c. Beyond this particular receptor, the publication reports: Incomplete sequencing was indicated by rarefaction of sorted-subset datasets, despite the large sequencing depth. Larger estimated clonotype richness was generally found for naive subsets than for memory subsets. About 5% of naive CD4, 3.5% of naive CD8, approximately 2% of memory CD4, and 0.35% to 0.4% of memory CD8 clonotypes were shared across several donors. Based on pairwise subsampling, the degree of clonotype sharing among donors was expected to be affected by sequencing depth. Sampling was restricted to blood, and TCR repertoires in tissues likely differ from the TCR repertoires found in blood. The small number of donors limited the genetic and exposure-history diversity represented. Clonotypes shared by all four sorted-subset donors showed higher generation probabilities than non-shared clonotypes.

Sequences were obtained from naive CD4+ T cells from PBMCs. The cell subset or site label, as the study defines it: CD45RA+ positively selected. The chain couples TRBV4-1 to TRBJ2-7; 9 junctional bases match TRBD2. The receptor was derived from a man aged 18 to 35 in good health. Some clones in this sample may be carry-over from other donors' samples. The DNA is as follows: TGCGCCAGCAGCCGGACCGGGACTAGCAGCGAGCAGTACTTC. The resulting protein is CASSRTGTSSEQYF.